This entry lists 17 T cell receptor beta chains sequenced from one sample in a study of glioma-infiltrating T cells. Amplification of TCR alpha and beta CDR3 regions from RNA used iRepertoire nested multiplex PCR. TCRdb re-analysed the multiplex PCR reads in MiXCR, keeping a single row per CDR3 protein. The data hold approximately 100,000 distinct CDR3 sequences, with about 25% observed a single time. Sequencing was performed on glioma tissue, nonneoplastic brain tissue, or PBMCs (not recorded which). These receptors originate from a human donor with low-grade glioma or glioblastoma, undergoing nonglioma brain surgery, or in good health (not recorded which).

CDR3 region: CASSYGTGAGANVLTF. CDR3 coding DNA: TGTGCCAGCAGTTACGGGACGGGGGCAGGGGCCAACGTCCTGACTTTC. J is TRBJ2-6 and V is TRBV6-2 or TRBV6-3; D possibly uses TRBD1 or TRBD2 (6 bases each). V was pared by 2 bases and J by 4 bases, with 12 bases between. The V gene's germline CDR1 is MNHEY and CDR2 SVGEGT. The CDR3 sequence is 16 residues long.

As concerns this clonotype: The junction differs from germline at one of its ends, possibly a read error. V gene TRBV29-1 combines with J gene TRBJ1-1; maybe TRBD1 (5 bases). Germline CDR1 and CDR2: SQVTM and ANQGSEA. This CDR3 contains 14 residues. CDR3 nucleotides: TGCAGCGTTACAACACAGGCTGTCCCTCCTGAAGCTTCCTTT. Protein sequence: CSVTTQAVPPEASF.

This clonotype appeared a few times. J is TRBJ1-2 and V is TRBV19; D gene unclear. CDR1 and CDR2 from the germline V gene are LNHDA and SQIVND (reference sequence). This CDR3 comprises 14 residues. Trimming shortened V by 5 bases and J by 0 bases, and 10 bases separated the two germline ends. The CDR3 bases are TGTGCCAGTAGTCCGTCGTATTCTAACTATGGCTACACCTTC. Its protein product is CASSPSYSNYGYTF. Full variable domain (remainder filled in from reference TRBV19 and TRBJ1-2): DGGITQSPKYLFRKEGQNVTLSCEQNLNHDAMYWYRQDPGQGLRLIYYSQIVNDFQKGDIAEGYSVSREKKESFPLTVTSAQKNPTAFYLCASSPSYSNYGYTFGSGTRLTVV.

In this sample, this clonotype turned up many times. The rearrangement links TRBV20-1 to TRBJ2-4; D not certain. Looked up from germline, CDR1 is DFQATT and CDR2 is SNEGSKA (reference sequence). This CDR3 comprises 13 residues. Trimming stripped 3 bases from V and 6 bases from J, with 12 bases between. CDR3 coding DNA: TGCAGTGCTAGGTTTCTTACCCCAAACATTCAGTACTTC. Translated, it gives CSARFLTPNIQYF.

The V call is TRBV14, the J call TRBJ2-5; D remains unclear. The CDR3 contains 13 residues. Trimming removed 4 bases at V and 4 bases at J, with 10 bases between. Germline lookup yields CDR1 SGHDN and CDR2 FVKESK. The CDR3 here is CASSRVIRETQYF. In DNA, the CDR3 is TGTGCCAGCAGCCGGGTGATCCGAGAGACCCAGTACTTC.

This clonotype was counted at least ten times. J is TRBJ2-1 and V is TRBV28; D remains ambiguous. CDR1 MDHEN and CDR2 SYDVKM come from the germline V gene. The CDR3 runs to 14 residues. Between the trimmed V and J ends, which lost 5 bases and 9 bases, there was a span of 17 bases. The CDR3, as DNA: TGTGCCAGCAGTCTGGACCGGGCCTGGGGTGAGCAGTTCTTC. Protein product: CASSLDRAWGEQFF.

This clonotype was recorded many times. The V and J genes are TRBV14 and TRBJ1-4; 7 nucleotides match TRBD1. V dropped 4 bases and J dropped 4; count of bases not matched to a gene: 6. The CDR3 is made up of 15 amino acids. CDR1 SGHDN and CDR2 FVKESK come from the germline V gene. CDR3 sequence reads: CASSPSDRHNEKLFF. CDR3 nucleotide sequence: TGTGCCAGCAGCCCCTCGGACAGGCATAATGAAAAACTGTTTTTT. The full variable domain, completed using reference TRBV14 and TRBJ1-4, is EAGVTQFPSHSVIEKGQTVTLRCDPISGHDNLYWYRRVMGKEIKFLLHFVKESKQDESGMPNNRFLAERTGGTYSTLKVQPAELEDSGVYFCASSPSDRHNEKLFFGSGTQLSVL.

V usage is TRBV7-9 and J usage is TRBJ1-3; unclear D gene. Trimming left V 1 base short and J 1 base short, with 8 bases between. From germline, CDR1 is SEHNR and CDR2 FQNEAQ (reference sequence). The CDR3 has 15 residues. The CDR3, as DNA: TGTGCCAGCAGCTTAGTGTCTGGGTCTGGAAACACCATATATTTT. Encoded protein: CASSLVSGSGNTIYF.

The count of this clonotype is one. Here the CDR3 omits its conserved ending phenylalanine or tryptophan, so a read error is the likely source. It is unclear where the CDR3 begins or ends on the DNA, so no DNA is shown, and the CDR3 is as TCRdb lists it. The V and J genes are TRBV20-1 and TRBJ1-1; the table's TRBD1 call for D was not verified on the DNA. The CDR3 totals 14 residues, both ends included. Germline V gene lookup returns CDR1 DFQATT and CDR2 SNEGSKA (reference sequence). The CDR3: CSAKGAQMNTEAFL.

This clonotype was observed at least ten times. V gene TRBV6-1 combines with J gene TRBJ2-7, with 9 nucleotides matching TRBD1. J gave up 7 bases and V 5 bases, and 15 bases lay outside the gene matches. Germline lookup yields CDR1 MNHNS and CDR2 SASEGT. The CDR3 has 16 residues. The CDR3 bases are TGTGCCAGCAGTTGGGCTCCGGGACAGGGCCCGGGTGAGCAGTACTTC. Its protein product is CASSWAPGQGPGEQYF.

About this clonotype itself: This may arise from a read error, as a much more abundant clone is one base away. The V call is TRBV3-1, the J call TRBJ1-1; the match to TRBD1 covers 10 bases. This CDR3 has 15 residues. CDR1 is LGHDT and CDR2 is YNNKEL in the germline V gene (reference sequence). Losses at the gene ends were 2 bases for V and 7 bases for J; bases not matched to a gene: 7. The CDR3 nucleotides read TGTGCCAGCAGCCAAAGCGGGACAGGGGAAGATGAAGCTTTCTTT. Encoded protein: CASSQSGTGEDEAFF.

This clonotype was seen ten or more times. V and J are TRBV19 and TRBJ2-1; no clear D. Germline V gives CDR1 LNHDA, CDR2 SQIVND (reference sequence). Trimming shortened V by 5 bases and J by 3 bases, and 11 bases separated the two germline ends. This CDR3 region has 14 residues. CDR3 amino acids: CASSRGMGYNEQFF. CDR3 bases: TGTGCCAGTAGTCGTGGGATGGGCTACAATGAGCAGTTCTTC.

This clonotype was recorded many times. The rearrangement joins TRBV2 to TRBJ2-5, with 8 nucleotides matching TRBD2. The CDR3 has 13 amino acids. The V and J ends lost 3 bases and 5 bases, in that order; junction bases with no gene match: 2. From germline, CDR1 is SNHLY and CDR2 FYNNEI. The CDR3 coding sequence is TGTGCCAGCAGTGAGGGCGGGAGGGAGACCCAGTACTTC. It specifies CASSEGGRETQYF.

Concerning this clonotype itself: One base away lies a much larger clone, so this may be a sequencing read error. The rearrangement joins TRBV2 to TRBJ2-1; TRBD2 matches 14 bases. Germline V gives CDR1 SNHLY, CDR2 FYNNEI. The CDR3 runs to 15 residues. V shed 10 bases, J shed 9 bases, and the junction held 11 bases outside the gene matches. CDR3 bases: TGTGCCATCAGAGCCGGGACTAGCGGGAGAGCTGAGCAGTTCTTC. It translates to CAIRAGTSGRAEQFF.

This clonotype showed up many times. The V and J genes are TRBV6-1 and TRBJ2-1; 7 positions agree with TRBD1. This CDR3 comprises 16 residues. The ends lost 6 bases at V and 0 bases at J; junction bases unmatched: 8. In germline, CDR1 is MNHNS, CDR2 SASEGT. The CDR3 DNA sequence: TGTGCCAGCAGGGAGTCGACAGGGAGCTCCTACAATGAGCAGTTCTTC. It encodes CASRESTGSSYNEQFF.

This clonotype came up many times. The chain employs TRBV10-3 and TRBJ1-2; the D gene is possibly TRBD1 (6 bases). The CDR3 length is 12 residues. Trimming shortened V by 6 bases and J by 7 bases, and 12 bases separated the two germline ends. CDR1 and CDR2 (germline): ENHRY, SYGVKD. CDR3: CAISPSRGGYTF. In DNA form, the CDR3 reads TGTGCCATCAGCCCATCCAGGGGTGGCTACACCTTC.

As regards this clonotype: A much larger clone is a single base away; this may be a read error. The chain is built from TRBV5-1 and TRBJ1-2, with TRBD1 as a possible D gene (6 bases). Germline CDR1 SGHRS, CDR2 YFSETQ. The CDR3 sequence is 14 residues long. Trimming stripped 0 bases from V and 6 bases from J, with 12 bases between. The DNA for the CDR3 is TGCGCCAGCAGCTTGGCGGGACAAAGCGATGGCTACACCTTC. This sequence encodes CASSLAGQSDGYTF.